Below are 13 T cell receptor beta chains sequenced from a single sample in a study of T-cell reconstitution after alpha-beta-depleted transplantation in children. The TCRbeta library incorporated unique molecular identifiers. One entry per CDR3 protein, called by TCRdb with MiXCR from the PCR reads. The sample yields about 190,000 distinct CDR3 sequences, 6.5% to 7.5% seen once. The sequences come from PBMCs from the stem cell graft donor, collected from the stem cell graft. The receptors here all came from a human donor who donated a stem cell graft to a child with Wiskott-Aldrich syndrome.

This clonotype has ten or more counts. The chain joins TRBV5-1 to TRBJ2-1; unclear D gene. CDR3 length: 16 residues. Germline values: CDR1 SGHRS, CDR2 YFSETQ. Trimming left V 1 base short and J 8 bases short, with 19 bases between. Here the CDR3 DNA reads TGCGCCAGCAGCTTGCCACGGCAGCCCTTAACCGATGAGCAGTTCTTC. Protein sequence: CASSLPRQPLTDEQFF.

This clonotype was recorded many times. The gene calls are TRBV12-3 or TRBV12-4 and TRBJ2-1; possible D gene TRBD2, 6 bases. V lost 5 bases and J 0 bases, leaving 14 bases between the germline ends. CDR3 size: 16 residues. CDR3 DNA sequence: TGTGCCAGCAGTCGACACGGGGGAAGCTCCTACAATGAGCAGTTCTTC. It translates to CASSRHGGSSYNEQFF.

This clonotype was detected many times. The rearrangement joins TRBV2 to TRBJ1-1; D possibly corresponds to TRBD1 (5 bases). The CDR3 spans 14 residues. Germline CDR1 reads SNHLY; CDR2 reads FYNNEI. The V and J ends lost 2 bases and 4 bases respectively, with 11 bases between them. CDR3 DNA sequence: TGTGCCAGCAGTGAACAGGGTGGGGTCACTGAAGCTTTCTTT. The encoded protein is CASSEQGGVTEAFF.

This chain links TRBV7-9 with TRBJ1-1; D gene unclear. Trimming cost V 2 bases and J 3 bases, with 10 bases left between them. In germline, CDR1 is SEHNR, CDR2 FQNEAQ (reference sequence). CDR3 size: 14 residues. CDR3 loop: CASSLQLGDTEAFF. The CDR3 DNA reads TGTGCCAGCAGCTTACAACTCGGGGACACTGAAGCTTTCTTT. Supplemented by reference TRBV7-9 and TRBJ1-1, the full variable domain reads DTGVSQNPRHKITKRGQNVTFRCDPISEHNRLYWYRQTLGQGPEFLTYFQNEAQLEKSRLLSDRFSAERPKGSFSTLEIQRTEQGDSAMYLCASSLQLGDTEAFFGQGTRLTVV.

This sequence joins TRBV28 and TRBJ2-5, with a weak D call TRBD2 (6 bases). The CDR3 consists of 15 residues. Trimming stripped 5 bases from V and 5 bases from J, with 18 bases between. The germline V gene encodes CDR1 MDHEN and CDR2 SYDVKM. This CDR3 is CASSQKGLPWETQYF. The CDR3 DNA reads as TGTGCCAGCAGTCAAAAGGGACTCCCCTGGGAGACCCAGTACTTC. Full variable domain (remainder filled in from reference TRBV28 and TRBJ2-5): DVKVTQSSRYLVKRTGEKVFLECVQDMDHENMFWYRQDPGLGLRLIYFSYDVKMKEKGDIPEGYSVSREKKERFSLILESASTNQTSMYLCASSQKGLPWETQYFGPGTRLLVL.

This clonotype appeared many times. The chain uses TRBV11-2 and TRBJ2-7; TRBD2 might be the D (5 bases). The V and J ends lost 4 bases and 6 bases respectively, with 13 bases between them. The CDR3 runs 13 residues. Per germline, CDR1 SGHAT and CDR2 FQNNGV. CDR3: CASSSDWAGEQYF. In nucleotides, the CDR3 is TGTGCCAGCAGCTCGGACTGGGCGGGCGAGCAGTACTTC.

This clonotype was found many times. The rearrangement joins TRBV29-1 to TRBJ2-3, with D maybe TRBD2 (6 bases). The CDR3 is 12 residues long. Germline V gene lookup returns CDR1 SQVTM and CDR2 ANQGSEA. V was trimmed by 6 bases and J by 1 base, leaving 8 bases between them. The CDR3: CSVERGTDTQYF. The CDR3 DNA reads as TGCAGCGTCGAGCGGGGCACAGATACGCAGTATTTT.

The genes are TRBV14 and TRBJ1-4, with no clear D. The V end lost 4 bases, the J end lost 5 bases, and 8 bases lay between the germline ends. This CDR3 spans 13 amino acids. CDR1 SGHDN and CDR2 FVKESK come from the germline V gene. CDR3 amino acids: CASSRLGNEKLFF. CDR3 sequence (DNA): TGTGCCAGCAGCCGGTTAGGGAATGAAAAACTGTTTTTT.

Many counts were recorded for this clonotype. This sequence joins TRBV19 and TRBJ2-7, with D uncertain. The CDR3 loop spans 13 amino acids. The germline V gene has CDR1 LNHDA and CDR2 SQIVND (reference sequence). The V and J ends lost 4 bases and 3 bases respectively, with 10 bases between them. The CDR3 sequence is CASSNFGDYEQYF. The DNA for the CDR3 is TGTGCCAGTAGTAACTTTGGGGACTACGAGCAGTACTTC.

This clonotype has at least ten counts. The rearrangement links TRBV7-9 to TRBJ1-1; no reliable D call. Trimming took off 0 bases at V and 6 bases at J, with 14 bases between the two ends. Germline lookup yields CDR1 SEHNR and CDR2 FQNEAQ (reference sequence). This CDR3 has 15 amino acids. In DNA form, the CDR3 reads TGTGCCAGCAGCTTAGCGGGCATTGGAGGTGCTGAAGCTTTCTTT. This encodes CASSLAGIGGAEAFF.

The V and J genes are TRBV28 and TRBJ1-2, with TRBD1 as a possible D gene (6 bases). The CDR3 has 17 amino acids. Germline V CDR1 and CDR2: MDHEN, SYDVKM. V dropped 6 bases and J dropped 5 bases, with 25 bases sitting between them. The CDR3 region is CASSHKPVGRGIYGYTF. The CDR3 DNA follows: TGTGCCAGCAGCCATAAGCCGGTTGGCAGGGGAATTTATGGCTACACCTTC.

This clonotype came up a few times. V and J are TRBV6-5 and TRBJ2-3; D gene uncertain. The V end lost 2 bases, the J end lost 6 bases, and 12 bases lay between the germline ends. CDR1 is MNHEY and CDR2 is SVGAGI in the germline V gene. This CDR3 comprises 14 residues. The DNA of the CDR3 is TGTGCCAGCAGTTACAAGGATCACACGGATACGCAGTATTTT. It encodes CASSYKDHTDTQYF.

This clonotype has just a few counts. The chain couples TRBV6-1 to TRBJ1-1; unclear D gene. Trimming stripped 3 bases from V and 3 bases from J, with 20 bases between. Germline-derived CDR1 and CDR2 are MNHNS and SASEGT. The CDR3 covers 17 residues. As DNA, the CDR3 is TGTGCCAGCAGTGACCAGGAGACAACAGTGTTTTACACTGAAGCTTTCTTT. Translating gives CASSDQETTVFYTEAFF.